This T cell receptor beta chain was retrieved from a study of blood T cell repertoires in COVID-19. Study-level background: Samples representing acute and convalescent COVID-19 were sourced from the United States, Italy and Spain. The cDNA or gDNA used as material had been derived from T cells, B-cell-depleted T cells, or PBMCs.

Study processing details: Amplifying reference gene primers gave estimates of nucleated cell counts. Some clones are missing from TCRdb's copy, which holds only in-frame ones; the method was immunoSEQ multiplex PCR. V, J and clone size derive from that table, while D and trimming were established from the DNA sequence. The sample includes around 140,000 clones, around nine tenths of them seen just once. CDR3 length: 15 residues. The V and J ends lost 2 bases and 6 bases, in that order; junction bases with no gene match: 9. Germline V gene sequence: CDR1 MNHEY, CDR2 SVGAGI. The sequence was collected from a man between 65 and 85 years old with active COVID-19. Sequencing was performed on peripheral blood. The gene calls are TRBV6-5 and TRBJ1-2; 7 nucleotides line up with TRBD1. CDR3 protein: CASSYGQGDRHGYTF. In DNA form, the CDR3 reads TGTGCCAGCAGTTACGGGCAGGGGGACCGCCATGGCTACACCTTC.